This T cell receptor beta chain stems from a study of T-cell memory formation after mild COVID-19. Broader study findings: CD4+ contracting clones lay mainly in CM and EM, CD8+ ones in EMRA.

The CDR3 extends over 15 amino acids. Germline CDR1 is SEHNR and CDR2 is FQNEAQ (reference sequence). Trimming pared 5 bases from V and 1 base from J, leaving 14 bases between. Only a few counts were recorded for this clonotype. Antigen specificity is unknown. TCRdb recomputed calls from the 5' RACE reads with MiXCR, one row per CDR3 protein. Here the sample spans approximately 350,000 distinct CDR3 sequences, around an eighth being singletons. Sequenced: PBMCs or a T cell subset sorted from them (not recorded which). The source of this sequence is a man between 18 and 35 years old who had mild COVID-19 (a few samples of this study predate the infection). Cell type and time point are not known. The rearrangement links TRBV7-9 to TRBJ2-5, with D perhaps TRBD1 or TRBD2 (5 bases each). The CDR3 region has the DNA TGTGCCAGCAGCCCAAAGGGACGGGGCCAAGAGACCCAGTACTTC. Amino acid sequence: CASSPKGRGQETQYF. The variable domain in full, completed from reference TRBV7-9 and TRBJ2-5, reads DTGVSQNPRHKITKRGQNVTFRCDPISEHNRLYWYRQTLGQGPEFLTYFQNEAQLEKSRLLSDRFSAERPKGSFSTLEIQRTEQGDSAMYLCASSPKGRGQETQYFGPGTRLLVL.